This is a list of T cell receptor beta chains from one sample in a study of T-cell memory formation after mild COVID-19. A single record per CDR3 protein comes from TCRdb applying MiXCR to the 5' RACE reads. The sample records around 320,000 distinct CDR3 sequences, less than 20% being singletons. The specimen was PBMCs or a T cell subset sorted from them (not recorded which). The receptors shown here come from a man between 18 and 35 years old who had mild COVID-19 (a few samples of this study predate the infection). Cell type and time point are not known. The CDR3 runs from the conserved cysteine through the conserved F or W. Fields, in order: CDR3 length, J gene, clone size, D gene, V gene, CDR3 protein, CDR3 DNA. A D gene is named only where the DNA matches it firmly. Size values are once, few and many counts, or a class for expanded clones, and some rows have none.

12 | TRBJ2-2 | few | TRBD1 | TRBV19 | CATTQGAGELFF | TGTGCCACCACACAGGGGGCCGGGGAGCTGTTTTTT
15 | TRBJ1-4 | NA | NA | TRBV9 | CASSVEPATNEKLFF | TGTGCCAGCAGCGTAGAACCTGCAACTAATGAAAAACTGTTTTTT
16 | TRBJ2-6 | few | NA | TRBV12-3/TRBV12-4 | CASTPRGASGANVLTF | TGTGCCAGCACCCCTAGGGGGGCGAGTGGGGCCAACGTCCTGACTTTC
13 | TRBJ1-4 | NA | NA | TRBV6-5 | CASSYSKEEKLFF | TGTGCCAGCAGTTACTCGAAAGAGGAAAAACTGTTTTTT
13 | TRBJ2-1 | NA | NA | TRBV6-5 | CASSYRAYNEQFF | TGTGCCAGCAGTTACAGGGCCTACAATGAGCAGTTCTTC
15 | TRBJ2-7 | many | NA | TRBV7-9 | CASSLGASVTYEQYF | TGTGCCAGCAGCTTAGGGGCTAGCGTCACCTACGAGCAGTACTTC
15 | TRBJ2-1 | NA | NA | TRBV4-3 | CASSQGPDRGNEQFF | TGCGCCAGCAGCCAAGGTCCGGACAGAGGGAATGAGCAGTTCTTC
15 | TRBJ2-2 | NA | NA | TRBV20-1 | CSARDSRGGTGELFF | TGCAGTGCTAGAGATTCCAGGGGCGGCACCGGGGAGCTGTTTTTT
12 | TRBJ1-1 | NA | NA | TRBV7-9 | CASRTRNTEAFF | TGTGCCAGCAGAACTAGGAACACTGAAGCTTTCTTT
13 | TRBJ2-2 | few | NA | TRBV2 | CASGMGDTGELFF | TGTGCCAGCGGGATGGGGGACACCGGGGAGCTGTTTTTT
16 | TRBJ2-1 | few | NA | TRBV7-9 | CASSLWGMGVRNEQFF | TGTGCCAGCAGCTTATGGGGTATGGGGGTTAGAAATGAGCAGTTCTTC
14 | TRBJ1-2 | NA | NA | TRBV6-5 | CASSYSGQTRGYTF | TGTGCCAGCAGTTACTCTGGTCAGACGCGGGGCTACACCTTC
15 | TRBJ2-5 | few | TRBD2 | TRBV13 | CASSSTLAGEETQYF | TGTGCCAGCAGCTCGACCCTAGCGGGGGAAGAGACCCAGTACTTC
12 | TRBJ2-5 | NA | NA | TRBV30 | CAWSVGEETQYF | TGTGCCTGGAGTGTAGGAGAAGAGACCCAGTACTTC
15 | TRBJ2-5 | NA | TRBD2 | TRBV6-1 | CASRTSGGEKETQYF | TGTGCCAGTAGGACTAGCGGGGGGGAAAAAGAGACCCAGTACTTC
16 | TRBJ2-4 | once | NA | TRBV4-1 | CASSQDGVSAKNIQYF | TGCGCCAGCAGCCAAGATGGGGTGTCGGCCAAAAACATTCAGTACTTC
15 | TRBJ2-5 | few | NA | TRBV20-1 | CSAEIRDPGKGTQYF | TGCAGTGCCGAAATCCGGGACCCAGGGAAGGGGACCCAGTACTTC
14 | TRBJ2-1 | NA | NA | TRBV6-2/TRBV6-3 | CASSYMSSYNEQFF | TGTGCCAGCAGTTACATGAGCTCCTACAATGAGCAGTTCTTC
15 | TRBJ2-1 | NA | NA | TRBV12-3/TRBV12-4 | CASSFAVLSYNEQLF | TGTGCCAGCAGTTTCGCAGTCCTTTCCTACAATGAGCAGTTATTC
14 | TRBJ2-1 | NA | NA | TRBV6-5 | CASSYSSRNNEQFF | TGTGCCAGCAGTTACTCGAGTAGGAACAATGAGCAGTTCTTC
15 | TRBJ2-3 | NA | TRBD2 | TRBV9 | CASSFASGARHTQYF | TGTGCCAGCAGCTTCGCAAGCGGGGCCCGGCATACGCAGTATTTT
14 | TRBJ1-5 | NA | NA | TRBV12-3/TRBV12-4 | CASSPQDGNQPQHF | TGTGCCAGCAGTCCGCAGGACGGGAATCAGCCCCAGCATTTT
15 | TRBJ2-3 | few | NA | TRBV5-6 | CASITWGASTDTQYF | TGTGCCAGCATTACCTGGGGAGCTAGCACAGATACGCAGTATTTT
15 | TRBJ2-7 | NA | TRBD1 | TRBV10-1 | CASSEAAGGFDEQYF | TGCGCCAGCAGTGAGGCGGCAGGGGGATTTGACGAGCAGTACTTC
11 | TRBJ2-7 | NA | TRBD1 | TRBV18 | CASLGGLEQYF | TGTGCCAGCCTAGGGGGCCTCGAGCAGTACTTC
14 | TRBJ1-3 | many | NA | TRBV5-1 | CASSFGGPGNTIYF | TGCGCCAGCAGCTTCGGGGGGCCGGGAAACACCATATATTTT
13 | TRBJ2-3 | few | TRBD1 | TRBV20-1 | CSAREGATITQYF | TGCAGTGCCCGAGAGGGGGCGACGATTACGCAGTATTTT
15 | TRBJ2-3 | few | TRBD1 | TRBV2 | CASSLQGAQADTQYF | TGTGCCAGCAGTCTACAGGGGGCGCAGGCAGATACGCAGTATTTT
15 | TRBJ2-3 | few | TRBD2 | TRBV7-2 | CASSSTSGGQDTQYF | TGTGCCAGCAGCTCGACTAGCGGGGGACAAGATACGCAGTATTTT
14 | TRBJ1-2 | NA | NA | TRBV11-2 | CASSLSGVSSGYTF | TGTGCCAGCAGCTTATCAGGGGTGAGCAGTGGCTACACCTTC
15 | TRBJ2-1 | NA | TRBD2 | TRBV29-1 | CSVVSVAGGAGEQFF | TGCAGCGTTGTCTCCGTTGCGGGGGGTGCTGGTGAGCAGTTCTTC
13 | TRBJ2-2 | NA | NA | TRBV29-1 | CSVTTPYTGELFF | TGCAGCGTGACGACTCCTTACACCGGGGAGCTGTTTTTT
14 | TRBJ1-2 | NA | NA | TRBV20-1 | CSASLPGRGYGYTF | TGCAGTGCTAGCTTACCCGGGCGGGGCTATGGCTACACCTTC
12 | TRBJ1-1 | many | TRBD1 | TRBV20-1 | CSARQGDTEAFF | TGCAGTGCTAGGCAGGGGGACACTGAAGCTTTCTTT
16 | TRBJ1-2 | NA | NA | TRBV6-5 | CASSYKTDPVGYGYTF | TGTGCCAGCAGTTACAAGACAGATCCTGTTGGCTATGGCTACACCTTC
14 | TRBJ1-2 | NA | TRBD1 | TRBV7-6 | CASSATGTHYGYTF | TGTGCCAGCAGCGCGACAGGGACCCATTATGGCTACACCTTC
15 | TRBJ2-1 | few | NA | TRBV5-1 | CASSLDVGRGNEQFF | TGCGCCAGCAGCTTGGACGTGGGGCGCGGCAATGAGCAGTTCTTC
14 | TRBJ1-3 | NA | TRBD1 | TRBV5-1 | CASRTGQPGNTIYF | TGCGCCAGCAGGACAGGGCAGCCTGGAAACACCATATATTTT
13 | TRBJ2-1 | NA | NA | TRBV3-1 | CASSLTGEDEQFF | TGTGCCAGCAGCCTTACGGGGGAGGATGAGCAGTTCTTC
15 | TRBJ2-4 | NA | NA | TRBV3-1 | CASSQGWGSGNIQYF | TGTGCCAGCAGCCAAGGATGGGGGTCGGGAAACATTCAGTACTTC
12 | TRBJ1-1 | few | TRBD1 | TRBV12-3/TRBV12-4 | CASSLDRVMAFF | TGTGCCAGCAGTTTGGACAGGGTGATGGCTTTCTTT
17 | TRBJ2-5 | few | TRBD2 | TRBV9 | CASSVGGSGGSQETQYF | TGTGCCAGCAGCGTAGGGGGTAGCGGGGGCTCCCAAGAGACCCAGTACTTC
11 | TRBJ2-3 | many | NA | TRBV7-2 | CASSWTDTQYF | TGTGCCAGCAGCTGGACAGATACGCAGTATTTT
11 | TRBJ2-5 | few | NA | TRBV7-2 | CASSLKTAAFF | TGTGCCAGCAGCTTAAAGACCGCTGCCTTTTTC
16 | TRBJ2-7 | few | NA | TRBV7-8 | CASSLGLGGELGEQYF | TGTGCCAGCAGCTTAGGATTAGGAGGGGAACTCGGCGAGCAGTACTTC